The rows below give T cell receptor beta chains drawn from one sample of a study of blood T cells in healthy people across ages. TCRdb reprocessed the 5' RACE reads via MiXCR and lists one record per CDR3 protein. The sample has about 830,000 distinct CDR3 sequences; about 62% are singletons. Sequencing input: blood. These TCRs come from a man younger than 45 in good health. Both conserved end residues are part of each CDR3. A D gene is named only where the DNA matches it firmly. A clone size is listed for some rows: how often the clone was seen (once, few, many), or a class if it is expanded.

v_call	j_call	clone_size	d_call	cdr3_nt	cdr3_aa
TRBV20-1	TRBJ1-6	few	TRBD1	TGCAGTGCTAGTGGCGGAACAGGGGATTCACCCCTCCACTTT	CSASGGTGDSPLHF
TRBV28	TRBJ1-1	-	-	TGTGCCAGCAGTCCTAGCTGGTCTACAGTTACGGGGGTCATGAACACTGAAGCTTTCTTT	CASSPSWSTVTGVMNTEAFF
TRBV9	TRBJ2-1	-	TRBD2	TGTGCCAGCAGCGTAGGAGGACTAGCGGGGGGGCCTAACAATGAGCAGTTCTTC	CASSVGGLAGGPNNEQFF
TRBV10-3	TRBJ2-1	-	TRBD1	TGTGCCATCAGTGACGGGACAGGGGGCGCCTACAATGAGCAGTTCTTC	CAISDGTGGAYNEQFF
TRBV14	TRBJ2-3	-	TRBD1	TGTGCCAGCAGCCCGAATGCCCCGGGACAGGGGCCGCAGTATTTT	CASSPNAPGQGPQYF
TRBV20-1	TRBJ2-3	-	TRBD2	TGCAGTGCTAGAGGAGCAGGGACTAGCGGGGGCACAGATACGCAGTATTTT	CSARGAGTSGGTDTQYF
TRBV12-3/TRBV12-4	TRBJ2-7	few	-	TGTGCCAGCAGTTTAATCCAGGCCGAGCAGTACTTT	CASSLIQAEQYF
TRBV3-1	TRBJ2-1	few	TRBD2	TGTGCCAGCAGCCAAGGGGGGACTAGGGCGAATGAGCAGTTCTTC	CASSQGGTRANEQFF
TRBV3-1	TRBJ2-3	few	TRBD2	TGTGCCAGCAGCCAAGTAGGACTAGCGCGCAGCACAGATACGCAGTATTTT	CASSQVGLARSTDTQYF
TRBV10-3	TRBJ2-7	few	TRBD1	TGTGCCATCAGTCCGGGACAGACCTCCTACGAGCAGTACTTC	CAISPGQTSYEQYF
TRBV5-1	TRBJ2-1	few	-	TGCGCCAGCAGCTTGGACCCCCTACAGGGTGCAATGAATGGTGAGCAGTTCTTC	CASSLDPLQGAMNGEQFF
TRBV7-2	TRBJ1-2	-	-	TGTGCCAGCAGCTTAGATGGCAGGGGAACGAAGGGCTACACCTTC	CASSLDGRGTKGYTF
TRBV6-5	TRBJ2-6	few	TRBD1	TGTGCCAGCAGTTACTTCCCTCCGGGACAGGGGGTGAGTGGGGCCAACGTCCTGACTTTC	CASSYFPPGQGVSGANVLTF
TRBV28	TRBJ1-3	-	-	TGTGCCAGCAGCCCGTTAGGGGGTACCGGAAACACCATATATTTT	CASSPLGGTGNTIYF
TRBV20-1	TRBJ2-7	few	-	TGCAGTGCTTCCCGGGGGATGAGCTCCTACGAGCAGTACTTC	CSASRGMSSYEQYF
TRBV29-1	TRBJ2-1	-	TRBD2	TGCAGCGTTGAAGATCGGGAAGCGGGACTGGTCAATGAGCAGTTCTTC	CSVEDREAGLVNEQFF
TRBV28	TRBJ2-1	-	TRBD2	TGTGCCAGCAGTTTATGGGAGCGGGAGGCCGCATCAAACAATGAGCAGTTCTTC	CASSLWEREAASNNEQFF
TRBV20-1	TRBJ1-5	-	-	TGCAGTGCTAGATTGGGCTCCCATAGCAATCAGCCCCAGCATTTT	CSARLGSHSNQPQHF
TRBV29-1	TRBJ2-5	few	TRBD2	TGCAGCGTCCAAAGAGGGACTAGAGGGACAGAGACCCAGTACTTC	CSVQRGTRGTETQYF
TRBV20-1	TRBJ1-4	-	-	TGCAGTGTTCAAATGTCGGGGGAAAAACTGTTTTTT	CSVQMSGEKLFF
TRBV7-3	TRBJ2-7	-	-	TGTACCAGCAGCGTAACGTGGGCCCATGTCTACGAGCAGTACTTC	CTSSVTWAHVYEQYF
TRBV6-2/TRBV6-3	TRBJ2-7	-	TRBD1	TGTGCCAGCAAATGGACAGGGGGCTACGAGCAGTACTTC	CASKWTGGYEQYF
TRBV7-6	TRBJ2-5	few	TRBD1	TGTGCCAGCAGCCTAGCACTGGACAGGGGAGAAGAGACCCAGTACTTC	CASSLALDRGEETQYF
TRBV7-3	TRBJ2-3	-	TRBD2	TGTGCCAGCAGCTTAAAAACGGGGGGACCGATCACAGATACGCAGTATTTT	CASSLKTGGPITDTQYF
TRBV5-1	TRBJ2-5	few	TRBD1	TGCGCCAGCAGCATTGGGACAGGGAGCTACGAGACCCAGTACTTC	CASSIGTGSYETQYF
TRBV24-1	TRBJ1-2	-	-	TGTGCCACCAGTGAGCCAGCGGTGGACAGCCCTATGGGCTACACCTTC	CATSEPAVDSPMGYTF
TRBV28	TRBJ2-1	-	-	TGTGCCAGCAGTTTACTGAGCTCCTACAATGAGCAGTTCTTC	CASSLLSSYNEQFF
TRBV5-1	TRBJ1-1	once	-	TGCGCCAGCAGCTTGGGGGCCTTAACGACAGTGAACACTGAAGCTTTCTTT	CASSLGALTTVNTEAFF
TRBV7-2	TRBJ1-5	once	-	TGTGCCAGCAGCCCTGACCCCCTCGGATGGCCCCAGCATTTT	CASSPDPLGWPQHF
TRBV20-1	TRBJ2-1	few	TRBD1	TGCAGTGCGGACAGGGACACCCACAATGAGCAGTTCTTC	CSADRDTHNEQFF
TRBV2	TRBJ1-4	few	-	TGTGCCAGCAGTGAAGCAGGGGCTTCAACTAATGAAAAACTGTTTTTT	CASSEAGASTNEKLFF
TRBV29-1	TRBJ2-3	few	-	TGCAGCGTTCCAGTCGTGACACGAGATACGCAGTATTTT	CSVPVVTRDTQYF
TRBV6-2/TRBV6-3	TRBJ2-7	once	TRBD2	TGTGCCAGCAGTTACCGAGCGGGGCAATACGAGCAGTACTTC	CASSYRAGQYEQYF
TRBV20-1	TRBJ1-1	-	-	TGCAGTGCTAGAGGCCATGCGAACACTGAAGCTTTCTTT	CSARGHANTEAFF
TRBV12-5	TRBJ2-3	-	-	TGTGCTAGTGGTGGTGACACCCCAGATACGCAGTATTTT	CASGGDTPDTQYF
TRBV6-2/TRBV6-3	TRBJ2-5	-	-	TGTGCCAGCACTTCGGCCCGGGGACCTCAAGAGACCCAGTACTTC	CASTSARGPQETQYF
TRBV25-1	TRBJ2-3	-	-	TGTGCCAGCAGTGAATTCACCACAGATACGCAGTATTTT	CASSEFTTDTQYF
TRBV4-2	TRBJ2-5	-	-	TGTGCCAGCAGCCAAATCGGAGGGGGCCTGGAGACCCAGTACTTC	CASSQIGGGLETQYF
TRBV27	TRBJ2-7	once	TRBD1	TGTGCCACCAGGGACAGGGGTTGGGGGGAGCAGTACTTC	CATRDRGWGEQYF
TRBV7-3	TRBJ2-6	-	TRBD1	TGTGCCAGCAGCTTTAGGACAGGGAGATATAGCTCTGGGGCCAACGTCCTGACTTTC	CASSFRTGRYSSGANVLTF
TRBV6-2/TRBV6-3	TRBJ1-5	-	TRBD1	TGTGCCAGCAGTTACGCCTACAGGGGGGGTCAGCCCCAGCATTTT	CASSYAYRGGQPQHF
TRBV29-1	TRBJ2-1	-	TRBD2	TGCAGCGTCTCCTTACTAGCGGGGGCCTCCTCAGGTGAGCAGTTCTTC	CSVSLLAGASSGEQFF
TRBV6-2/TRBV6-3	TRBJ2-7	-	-	TGTGCCAGCAGTTACACGGGCCTGAAAGACTACGAGCAGTACTTC	CASSYTGLKDYEQYF
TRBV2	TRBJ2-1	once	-	TGTGCCAGCAGTGAAATATTCTCAGGGACTGGGTACAATGAGCAGTTCTTC	CASSEIFSGTGYNEQFF
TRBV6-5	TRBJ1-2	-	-	TGTGCCAGCAGAGCCTCCCTAGGGGACGGCTACACCTTC	CASRASLGDGYTF
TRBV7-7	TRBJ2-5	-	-	TGTGCTAGCAGCGCGCCTTCGGGGAGCTTCGAGCTTCCCCAAGAGACCCAGTACTTC	CASSAPSGSFELPQETQYF
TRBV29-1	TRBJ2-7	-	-	TGCAGCGTTGTTGTGGTCGGCGAGCAGTACTTC	CSVVVVGEQYF
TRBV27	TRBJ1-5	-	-	TGTGCCAGCACCCTAAGAAGGGATAGCAATCAGCCCCAGCATTTT	CASTLRRDSNQPQHF
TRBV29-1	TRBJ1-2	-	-	TGCAGCGTTGAAGAAATCAGGGGCGCGGGTGGCTACACCTTC	CSVEEIRGAGGYTF
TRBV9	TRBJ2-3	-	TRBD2	TGTGCCAGCAGCCAATTCGTCGGTAGCGGGGAGAGCACAGATACGCAGTATTTT	CASSQFVGSGESTDTQYF
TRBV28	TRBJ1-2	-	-	TGTGCCAGCAGTCCCCCCCTTGCCGGGGCAGGGCGACTTGGCTACACCTTC	CASSPPLAGAGRLGYTF
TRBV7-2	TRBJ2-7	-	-	TGTGCCAGCAGCATATCATCCCTATCCTACGAGCAGTACTTC	CASSISSLSYEQYF
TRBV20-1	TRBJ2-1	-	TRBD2	TGCAGTGCTATTAGCGGGGGCATCGACAATGAGCAGTTCTTC	CSAISGGIDNEQFF